This TCR beta chain was documented in a study of blood T cell repertoires in COVID-19. Sequencing used immunoSEQ multiplex PCR; TCRdb keeps in-frame clones, though not all of them. Among more than 250,000 clones listed, approximately 83% were seen once. CDR3 length: 12 amino acids. V was shortened by 2 bases and J by 6 bases, with 7 bases between the two germline ends. Germline V gene data show CDR1 as LNHDA and CDR2 as SQIVND (reference sequence). The specimen sequenced was PBMCs or T cells enriched from blood (not recorded which). The receptor comes from a man aged 25-40 years who had recovered from COVID-19. The gene calls are TRBV19 and TRBJ1-2; D unclear. The CDR3 DNA reads TGTGCCAGTAGTATAACGGGGAATGGCTACACCTTC. Its protein is CASSITGNGYTF.